The 19 T cell receptor beta chains below come from one sample, sequenced in a study of regulatory T cells in long-lasting Graves disease. CDR3 regions were amplified by Arm-PCR using iRepertoire HTBI primers to build TCR beta libraries. MiXCR was run by TCRdb on the multiplex PCR reads, yielding one entry per CDR3 protein. The sample has hundreds of thousands of distinct CDR3 sequences, 25% to 35% seen once. The sample's time point: persistent/refractory GD, antithyroid drugs over 5 years with positive TRAb. Following extraction of RNA from PBMCs, that RNA was used to make the TCR library. The sample was peripheral blood mononuclear cells (PBMCs), taken when the disease was refractory, from a patient treated with antithyroid drugs. All receptors come from a female donor with Graves disease.

This clonotype was seen more than once but under ten times. The rearrangement uses TRBV6-2 or TRBV6-3 and TRBJ1-4, with D maybe TRBD1 (6 bases). The CDR3 has 15 amino acids. Germline-derived CDR1 and CDR2 are MNHEY and SVGEGT. V was trimmed by 6 bases and J by 2 bases, leaving 13 bases between them. The CDR3 protein is CASRNGGATNEKLFF. CDR3 nucleotide sequence: TGTGCCAGCAGGAACGGGGGGGCGACTAATGAAAAACTGTTTTTT.

This clonotype was detected only once. Lacking the conserved final phenylalanine or tryptophan, this CDR3 likely reflects a read error. The chain has TRBV9 and TRBJ1-1, with 7 bases identical to TRBD1. V shed 5 bases and J 4 bases; nucleotides not matched to a gene: 5. Germline loops: CDR1 SGDLS, CDR2 YYNGEE. The CDR3 is 13 amino acids. DNA of the CDR3: TGTGCCAGCAGTAATCCAGGGGGCACTGAAGCTTTCCTT. Its translation: CASSNPGGTEAFL.

The genes are TRBV3-1 and TRBJ1-5, with D possibly TRBD1 on 5 matching bases. Trimming stripped 5 bases from V and 7 bases from J, with 18 bases between. The germline V gene has CDR1 LGHDT and CDR2 YNNKEL (reference sequence). CDR3 length equals 15 residues. DNA for the CDR3: TGTGCCAGCAGCTTAGTTGAGGGTAAGGGGCAGCCCCAGCATTTT. This sequence encodes CASSLVEGKGQPQHF.

The chain couples TRBV11-2 to TRBJ2-3; 9 nucleotides align to TRBD2. The CDR3 consists of 14 residues. Germline lookup yields CDR1 SGHAT and CDR2 FQNNGV. V lost 7 bases and J lost 4; bases outside the gene matches: 6. The CDR3 bases are TGTGCCAGCAAAATTGGCGGGAGGGCAGATACGCAGTATTTT. Translation gives CASKIGGRADTQYF.

V usage is TRBV5-1 and J usage is TRBJ2-7; possibly TRBD1 for D (5 bases). CDR1 is SGHRS, CDR2 YFSETQ, per germline. Trimming took 4 bases from V and 0 from J, leaving 14 bases between them. This CDR3 comprises 15 residues. This CDR3 reads CASSPKTGISYEQYF. The CDR3 DNA sequence: TGCGCCAGCAGCCCGAAAACAGGAATCTCCTACGAGCAGTACTTC. Using reference TRBV5-1 and TRBJ2-7 for the parts outside the CDR3, the full variable domain is KAGVTQTPRYLIKTRGQQVTLSCSPISGHRSVSWYQQTPGQGLQFLFEYFSETQRNKGNFPGRFSGRQFSNSRSEMNVSTLELGDSALYLCASSPKTGISYEQYFGPGTRLTVT.

Here the CDR3 reads CSVEVWGVDYGYTF. The CDR3 DNA follows: TGCAGCGTTGAGGTATGGGGTGTTGACTATGGCTACACCTTC. This sequence joins TRBV29-1 and TRBJ1-2; D gene ambiguous. CDR1 is SQVTM, CDR2 ANQGSEA, per germline. The CDR3 length is 14 residues. Trimming took off 3 bases at V and 3 bases at J, with 14 bases between the two ends.

This clonotype was seen at least ten times. The chain is built from TRBV29-1 and TRBJ2-7; D possibly corresponds to TRBD2 (6 bases). There are 14 residues in the CDR3. CDR1 SQVTM and CDR2 ANQGSEA come from the germline V gene. Trimming took 4 bases from V and 5 from J, leaving 18 bases between them. The CDR3, as DNA: TGCAGCGTTGTTGGCGGGACCCTAGGGGACGAGCAGTACTTC. Its translation is CSVVGGTLGDEQYF.

The rearrangement uses TRBV9 and TRBJ1-6; TRBD1 matches at 7 bases. V lost 0 bases, J lost 9 bases, and 3 bases stayed unmatched. Looked up from germline, CDR1 is SGDLS and CDR2 is YYNGEE. The CDR3 is made up of 14 amino acids. CDR3 amino acids: CASSVAGGGSPLHF. CDR3 DNA sequence: TGTGCCAGCAGCGTAGCAGGGGGTGGTTCACCCCTCCACTTT.

The sample holds many counts of this clonotype. The chain has TRBV20-1 and TRBJ2-5, with D possibly matching TRBD2 (6 bases). V lost 3 bases and J lost 0, with 11 bases in between. Germline V gene data show CDR1 as DFQATT and CDR2 as SNEGSKA (reference sequence). The CDR3 sequence is 14 residues long. CDR3: CSASSPSDQETQYF. DNA of the CDR3: TGCAGTGCTAGTTCCCCTAGCGACCAAGAGACCCAGTACTTC.

This clonotype has just a few counts. CDR3 loop: CASTAQGATYEQYF. DNA for the CDR3: TGTGCCAGCACCGCGCAGGGGGCCACCTACGAGCAGTACTTC. The J gene is TRBJ2-7, the V gene TRBV6-4; TRBD1 matches 8 bases. Trimming cost V 7 bases and J 2 bases; bases outside gene matches: 7. In germline, CDR1 is MRHNA, CDR2 SNTAGT. The CDR3 runs to 14 residues.

This clonotype was picked up a small number of times. The rearrangement uses TRBV19 and TRBJ2-7, with D possibly being TRBD1 or TRBD2 (5 bases each). The CDR3 runs to 14 residues. Trimming cost V 3 bases and J 4 bases, with 13 bases left between them. Germline CDR1 LNHDA, CDR2 SQIVND (reference sequence). CDR3 in amino acids: CASSIPGREYEQYF. In nucleotides, the CDR3 is TGTGCCAGTAGTATCCCGGGACGGGAATACGAGCAGTACTTC.

This clonotype was recorded at least ten times. The chain links TRBV28 to TRBJ1-2, with D unclear. The V end was cut by 7 bases, the J end by 8 bases, with 11 bases between. In germline, CDR1 is MDHEN, CDR2 SYDVKM. This CDR3 region has 11 residues. CDR3 sequence reads: CASTPGVGYTF. DNA for the CDR3: TGTGCCAGCACCCCTGGGGTGGGCTACACCTTC.

The V call is TRBV3-1, the J call TRBJ2-1; 11 bases align to TRBD2. The CDR3 loop spans 15 amino acids. The V segment lost 1 base and the J segment 7 bases; nucleotides outside the gene matches: 3. Germline CDR1 and CDR2: LGHDT and YNNKEL (reference sequence). This chain's CDR3 is CASSQVLAGVNEQFF. The CDR3 nucleotides read TGTGCCAGCAGCCAAGTACTAGCGGGAGTTAATGAGCAGTTCTTC.

This clonotype occurred many times. This chain connects TRBV12-3 or TRBV12-4 to TRBJ1-2; 7 bases are shared with TRBD1. The CDR3 length is 13 residues. With V trimmed by 7 bases and J by 4 bases, 6 bases remained unmatched. CDR3 nucleotides: TGTGCCAGCACTGCGGCAGGGGGCTATGGCTACACCTTC. Residues: CASTAAGGYGYTF.

This clonotype was observed a few times. The chain uses TRBV12-5 and TRBJ1-5; D unresolved. V lost 5 bases to trimming and J lost 3 bases, with 11 bases between them. In germline, CDR1 is LGHNT, CDR2 FRNRAP. The CDR3 contains 14 residues. The CDR3 region has the DNA TGTGCTAGTGGTCTCCGGGATCACAATCAGCCCCAGCATTTT. This gives the protein CASGLRDHNQPQHF. Based on the CDR3 plus reference TRBV12-5 and TRBJ1-5, the full variable domain is DARVTQTPRHKVTEMGQEVTMRCQPILGHNTVFWYRQTMMQGLELLAYFRNRAPLDDSGMPKDRFSAEMPDATLATLKIQPSEPRDSAVYFCASGLRDHNQPQHFGDGTRLSIL.

This clonotype has only a few counts. The chain has TRBV7-9 and TRBJ2-7; 9 nucleotides match TRBD1. This CDR3 has 16 amino acids. In germline, CDR1 is SEHNR, CDR2 FQNEAQ (reference sequence). Trimming cost V 1 base and J 3 bases; bases outside gene matches: 7. The CDR3 loop is CASSLGRGGQGYEQYF. CDR3 in DNA: TGTGCCAGCAGCTTAGGGCGTGGGGGACAGGGCTACGAGCAGTACTTC. Full variable domain (missing parts from reference TRBV7-9 and TRBJ2-7): DTGVSQNPRHKITKRGQNVTFRCDPISEHNRLYWYRQTLGQGPEFLTYFQNEAQLEKSRLLSDRFSAERPKGSFSTLEIQRTEQGDSAMYLCASSLGRGGQGYEQYFGPGTRLTVT.

The genes are TRBV18 and TRBJ2-1, with 7 bases aligning to TRBD1. The V gene's germline CDR1 is KGHSH and CDR2 LQKENI. V dropped 1 base and J dropped 4; count of bases not matched to a gene: 1. This CDR3 has 14 residues. The CDR3 loop is CASSPQGAYNEQFF. CDR3 coding DNA: TGTGCCAGCTCACCACAGGGGGCGTACAATGAGCAGTTCTTC.

This chain uses TRBV30 with TRBJ2-5, with unresolved D. The CDR3 runs to 14 residues. Germline V gives CDR1 GTSNPN, CDR2 SVGIG (reference sequence). V lost 4 bases to trimming and J lost 2 bases, with 14 bases between them. The CDR3 nucleotides are TGTGCCTGGATACTCCCCCTCTTTCAAGAGACCCAGTACTTC. Its translation: CAWILPLFQETQYF.

The table lists this clonotype with a few counts. The chain uses TRBV19 and TRBJ1-5; no clear D gene. Germline CDR1 reads LNHDA; CDR2 reads SQIVND (reference sequence). The V gene lost 0 bases and the J gene lost 7 bases, with 16 bases spanning the gap. The length of the CDR3 is 16 residues. The DNA for the CDR3 is TGTGCCAGTAGTATAGATGCTCAGAAGGTTCAGCAGCCCCAGCATTTT. Translation gives CASSIDAQKVQQPQHF.